This paragraph covers one TCR beta chain sequence. Sequencing used immunoSEQ multiplex PCR; TCRdb keeps in-frame clones, though not all of them. The sample shows nearly 200,000 clones, approximately 84% of them seen only once. The sample belongs to a study of blood T cell repertoires in COVID-19. This CDR3 comprises 11 residues. The V gene's germline CDR1 is DFQATT and CDR2 SNEGSKA (reference sequence). Sample: peripheral blood. The J gene is TRBJ2-1, the V gene TRBV20-1; TRBD2 might be the D (6 bases). The source of this sequence is a woman in her seventies with active or convalescent COVID-19. The CDR3 loop reads CSGGLHNEQFF. The CDR3 DNA sequence: TGCTCTGGGGGGTTGCACAATGAGCAGTTCTTC.